This TCR beta chain was recorded in a study of blood T cell repertoires in COVID-19. Method: immunoSEQ multiplex PCR; TCRdb's copy keeps in-frame clones and lacks some. The table lists some 360,000 clones, more than 75% of them singletons. Source material: peripheral blood. The sequence came from a woman in her sixties or seventies with COVID-19, enrolled during active disease.

This CDR3 is CASSYSRSHYEQYF. The CDR3 nucleotides are TGTGCCAGCAGTTACTCGAGGTCTCACTACGAGCAGTACTTC. This chain links TRBV6-5 with TRBJ2-7; D not resolved. This CDR3 is built from 14 residues. CDR1 MNHEY and CDR2 SVGAGI come from the germline V gene. Trimming pared 0 bases from V and 3 bases from J, leaving 9 bases between.